This T cell receptor (beta chain) was obtained from a study of cytomegalovirus exposure and HLA in healthy donors (dated by TCRdb to 2016 to 2017). Study-level background: An earlier analysis of 587 of the donors reported under 300 Gb of sequence data and 100 million to 120 million unique TCR beta sequences obtained from roughly 170 million T cells. An early release that covered more than 550 HLA-typed donors contained approximately 300 gigabases of sequencing data and 75 million to 100 million unique TCR sequences. Of the roughly 430 genotyped donors, over 65% fell in the genetic ancestry cluster associated with self-reported Caucasian donors. The study aimed to test whether cataloging public T cell receptors could reveal signatures of past pathogen exposure. The study used immunosequencing to profile the T cell repertoires of approximately 650 subjects and linked those repertoires to cytomegalovirus serostatus. Along with the roughly 670-subject first cohort, a separate validation cohort of around 120 different subjects was used. To predict cytomegalovirus infection status, the study brought together high-throughput TCR immunosequencing, statistical association of individual TCRs with disease status, and machine learning. In a later analysis, previously published TCR beta repertoires from 666 donors were re-analyzed and high-resolution HLA genotyping was added so that TCR occurrence patterns could be studied. Rather than drawing on any new phenotypic data, the later analysis identified candidate immune exposures from TCR beta sequences and the way those sequences occurred across donors. An earlier analysis of approximately 500 of the donors applied high-throughput TCR beta sequencing to assess whether each TCR beta V gene segment acted as functional or pseudogenic. Donor age, sex, ethnicity and CMV serostatus were compiled alongside the repertoire data. A later genetic analysis used genome-wide SNP genotypes for about 60% of the roughly 700 donors, treating that subset as a discovery cohort. Every discovery cohort repertoire had been produced on one sequencing platform. HLA typing included class I and class II loci at four-digit resolution. Typing coverage varied by locus: about 629-630 donors for A, B, C, DRB1 and DQB1; roughly 510 for DQA1; more than 600 for DPA1; roughly 450 for DPB1. Roughly 5 DR-DQ haplotypes were handled as single units for association and clustering because linkage in the cohort was strong. Among roughly 400 genotyped donors of the cohort, an average of roughly 230,000 unique TCR beta nucleotide sequences was sequenced per donor, of which 15% to 20% were non-productive. Beyond this particular receptor, the publication reports: A further reported finding was that TCR beta sequences accurately predicted the HLA-A and HLA-B alleles for most subjects in the first cohort. Correlated functional status among segregating V segments might reflect linkage disequilibrium, but an unknown experimental factor could not be ruled out. The only immune exposure information available for the cohort was CMV serostatus. The authors suggested that the approach could potentially be generalized to other disease states and immunological phenotypes. While some public TCRs were present in many individuals, most TCR sequences turned up only very rarely across donors. Only TCR beta chains were sequenced in this cohort, and the absence of alpha or paired-chain data limited detectable features. V-gene and J-gene trimming of TCR beta chains was associated with a missense DCLRE1C variant in a later genetic analysis, and the association was replicated in an independent cohort. A later analysis found that HLA-associated TCR beta chains were more clonally expanded and had lower generation probabilities than equally common non-associated chains. Because some donors lacked HLA typing at each locus, the association tests relied only on the typed subset. In an earlier analysis of approximately 590 of the donors, most TCR beta V segments appeared in productive rearrangements about 87% or about 30% of the time, broadly matching IMGT annotations. The study listed 150 to 200 TCR beta chains as associated with cytomegalovirus. Some IMGT-functional V segments, including TRBV6-2 and TRBV6-3, could not be distinguished by the 87-base-pair reads and were therefore excluded. Because counts were too low, around 17 rarely observed V segments, including chromosome 9 orphons, were left out of the earlier analysis of over 550 of the donors. A later genetic analysis reported fewer N-insertions in productive TCRs among donors in an Asian-associated ancestry cluster than the roughly 690-donor mean. Strong co-occurrence of HLA alleles, especially DR and DQ, made assigning TCR associations to individual alleles difficult. A cluster of highly shared sequence variants was judged likely to represent a technical artifact of the sequencing pipeline. Several of the top co-occurrence clusters appeared to be linked to parvovirus B19, influenza, CMV and Epstein-Barr virus, according to a later analysis. The classifier was reported to diagnose cytomegalovirus status with high specificity and sensitivity in both the original cohort and the validation cohort. The presence/absence analyses assumed that sequencing depth was roughly uniform across donors, and that assumption may not be true. According to a later analysis, most CMV-associated TCR beta chains appeared to be HLA-restricted, and the HLA associations seemed to be driven largely by CMV exposure. Specific HLA alleles were associated with 18,000 or so TCR beta sequences at a false discovery rate of 0.05 in a later analysis. According to a later analysis, TCR association rates differed among HLA loci, with DRB1 alleles showing the most associated TCRs and HLA-C alleles showing the fewest. In vitro tests confirmed that three of the cytomegalovirus-associated TCR beta chains recognize cytomegalovirus antigens.

The cohort was made up of 500 to 850 healthy bone marrow donors. At the time of sampling, every cohort member was nominally healthy, though immune exposures that went unrecorded were likely present. The donor was CMV seronegative and was included in the group of hundreds of seronegative cohort members. A peripheral blood sample was provided by each donor, and peripheral blood mononuclear cells were used for TCR beta sequencing. The Qiagen DNeasy Blood Extraction Kit was used to extract genomic DNA from the blood cell samples. CDR1 and CDR2 are drawn from the germline V gene: LGHNA, YSLEER. The germline ends are 14 bases apart after V is trimmed by 3 bases and J by 6 bases. The CDR3 starts with the cysteine, ends with the phenylalanine, and has 14 residues. The kept DNA is CDR3 alone, 42 bases in frame from the first base. Receptors were amplified or captured by the immunoSEQ multiplex PCR assay. For the multiplex PCR, a mixture combining 60 forward primers for TCR Vbeta segments and 13 reverse primers for TCR Jbeta segments was used. A multiplex PCR assay on genomic DNA amplified the CDR3 region of rearranged TCR beta genes. The amplified TCR beta libraries were sequenced on the Illumina HiSeq System as 87-base-pair reads. The study's processing was this. A later analysis tallied 75 million to 95 million unique TCR beta chains across the 640 or so repertoires, and about 12 million of those chains were shared by two or more donors. To remove PCR and sequencing errors, raw reads were error-corrected and collapsed into unique sequences using a nearest-neighbor algorithm that merged closely related sequences. To assign V, D and J gene segments, CDR3 sequences were aligned to IMGT reference sequences. Each retained sequence needed at least a six-nucleotide match to both a V gene segment and a J gene segment. A rearrangement counted as productive if the CDR3 had no stop codons and remained in frame with V and J, and every other rearrangement counted as non-productive. Following IMGT convention, CDR3 was defined as the stretch from the second conserved V-encoded cysteine up to the conserved J-encoded phenylalanine. The earlier analysis of about 610 of the donors excluded any sequence lacking an unambiguous match to a single V gene segment. An earlier analysis of some 500 of the donors classified V segments as functional when productive rearrangements were above 56.7% and as segregating when the standard deviation between donors was above 5%. To diagnose cytomegalovirus status from the catalog of TCR beta chain sequences, a statistical classification framework was built. In a later analysis, V and J genes were assigned by comparing TCR nucleotide sequences against IMGT/GENE-DB human TR gene sequences. Using the TCRdist pipeline, a later analysis assigned CDR3 sequences along with most-parsimonious VDJ recombination scenarios. In a later analysis, each TCR beta chain was defined by its CDR3 amino acid sequence together with its V-gene family, and reads without a unique V-gene family were excluded. As a way to deal with suspected cross-contamination and a sequencing artifact, a later analysis dropped roughly 620 nucleotide sequences that were highly shared and had low generation probability. In a later analysis, a clonal expansion index for each public chain was calculated from normalized within-repertoire ranks of inferred template counts. A later analysis computed generation probabilities with a VDJ recombination model fitted to out-of-frame rearrangements, and checked the results against IGoR. A later analysis scored TCR-TCR, TCR-HLA and TCR-CMV co-occurrence with hypergeometric tests, applying a repertoire-size bias correction to TCR pairs. False discovery rates were estimated in a later analysis by permuting HLA or CMV assignments 20 times. In a later analysis, co-occurring TCRs were grouped with DBSCAN, and TCRdist sequence similarity was added when clustering was performed within HLA-allele-positive subsets. For co-occurrence clustering, repertoires with fewer than 30,000 or more than 120,000 public chains were excluded, along with several repertoires with anomalous nucleotide sharing. The immuneACCESS repertoire file appears here via TCRdb, limited to in-frame rearrangements. These files lack a portion of the clones; in checked studies, under half of the deficit traces to unresolved V genes, and the cause of the others is not known. V and J calls and clone size are copied from that table; D and trimming were computed from the DNA. The sample table holds 100,000 to 150,000 clones. Approximately 1.8% of the sample comes from the top ten.

Note on this clone: Its antigen remains undetermined.

Sequencing was performed on PBMCs. The sequence derives from a young man in good health and CMV-seronegative. The rearrangement joined TRBV4-3 to TRBJ1-2; matching of 5 bases hints at TRBD1 as the D gene. DNA sequence: TGCGCCAGCAGCCAGATCCGGGTACAGGATGGCTACACCTTC. Its protein product is CASSQIRVQDGYTF.